A single sample is the source of the 21 T cell receptor beta chains below, sequenced in a study of T cell responses to AZD1222 COVID-19 vaccine. Only in-frame clones appear in the TCRdb table, and some are missing; sequencing was by immunoSEQ multiplex PCR. The sample contains approximately 140,000 clones, around 90% of which appear only once. The sample was peripheral blood, taken on day 0 of AZD1222 vaccination. The receptors come from an adult in good health.

J is TRBJ2-1 and V is TRBV27; 8 bases are shared with TRBD2. The CDR3 is made up of 15 amino acids. V was pared by 3 bases and J by 6 bases, with 7 bases of the junction left unmatched. Germline V gene lookup returns CDR1 MNHEY and CDR2 SMNVEV (reference sequence). CDR3 DNA: TGTGCCAGCAGTTTCTATAGCGGGAACATCAATGAGCAGTTCTTC. It codes for CASSFYSGNINEQFF.

The chain employs TRBV2 and TRBJ2-1, with a possible D match to TRBD1 (5 bases). The CDR3 extends over 12 amino acids. Trimming took 7 bases from V and 8 from J, leaving 12 bases between them. Germline V gene sequence: CDR1 SNHLY, CDR2 FYNNEI. The CDR3 loop reads CASKGAVHEQFF. The DNA of the CDR3 is TGTGCCAGCAAAGGGGCGGTCCATGAGCAGTTCTTC. Together with reference TRBV2 and TRBJ2-1, the CDR3 gives the full variable domain: EPEVTQTPSHQVTQMGQEVILRCVPISNHLYFYWYRQILGQKVEFLVSFYNNEISEKSEIFDDQFSVERPDGSNFTLKIRSTKLEDSAMYFCASKGAVHEQFFGPGTRLTVL.

V gene TRBV7-2 combines with J gene TRBJ1-2, with a weak D call TRBD1 (6 bases). Germline V gene lookup returns CDR1 SGHTA and CDR2 FQGNSA. The CDR3 covers 14 residues. Deletions cut 4 bases from V and 7 bases from J, with 16 bases between. CDR3 bases: TGTGCCAGCAGCTCCTACAGGGAAGGTCGTGGCTACACCTTC. It encodes CASSSYREGRGYTF. Filled out from reference TRBV7-2 and TRBJ1-2, the complete variable domain reads GAGVSQSPSNKVTEKGKDVELRCDPISGHTALYWYRQSLGQGLEFLIYFQGNSAPDKSGLPSDRFSAERTGGSVSTLTIQRTQQEDSAVYLCASSSYREGRGYTFGSGTRLTVV.

V gene TRBV5-1 combines with J gene TRBJ1-2; 9 bases fit TRBD1. V lost 0 bases and J lost 8; bases outside the gene matches: 8. The CDR3 is 15 residues long. Germline lookup yields CDR1 SGHRS and CDR2 YFSETQ. The CDR3 DNA follows: TGCGCCAGCAGCTTGGTTGGGACAGGGAAAGAGGGCTACACCTTC. It yields the protein CASSLVGTGKEGYTF.

V and J are TRBV4-2 and TRBJ2-1; TRBD2 aligns across 13 bases. The V gene's germline CDR1 is LGHNA and CDR2 YNFKEQ. The ends lost 1 base at V and 7 bases at J; junction bases unmatched: 4. This CDR3 has 16 residues. The CDR3 DNA reads as TGTGCCAGCAGCCAAGTCGGACTAGCGGGAGATAATGAGCAGTTCTTC. Translation: CASSQVGLAGDNEQFF.

This sequence joins TRBV9 and TRBJ2-7, with D perhaps TRBD1 or TRBD2 (6 bases each). Germline-derived CDR1 and CDR2 are SGDLS and YYNGEE. The CDR3 has 15 amino acids. Trimming pared 4 bases from V and 0 bases from J, leaving 14 bases between. The CDR3 sequence is CASSPMGGSSYEQYF. Here the CDR3 DNA reads TGTGCCAGCAGCCCCATGGGGGGCAGCTCCTACGAGCAGTACTTC.

The J gene is TRBJ1-2, the V gene TRBV29-1, with D possibly matching TRBD1 (5 bases). This CDR3 is 11 amino acids long. CDR1 and CDR2 from the germline V gene are SQVTM and ANQGSEA. Trimming stripped 6 bases from V and 4 bases from J, with 9 bases between. The CDR3: CSVGGTYGYTF. The DNA of the CDR3 is TGCAGCGTGGGGGGGACCTATGGCTACACCTTC.

The genes are TRBV2 and TRBJ1-5, with 10 bases lining up with TRBD1. In germline, CDR1 is SNHLY, CDR2 FYNNEI. V was clipped by 4 bases and J by 6 bases; unmatched bases: 12. CDR3 length equals 17 residues. In nucleotides, the CDR3 is TGTGCCAGCAGTGGCATACCGGGACAGGGGTTGCCTCAGCCCCAGCATTTT. Protein product: CASSGIPGQGLPQPQHF.

The chain combines TRBV29-1 with TRBJ1-1, with a tentative D call TRBD1 (5 bases). CDR3 size: 14 residues. V shed 4 bases and J shed 4 bases, with 16 bases lying between them. Germline assignment: CDR1 SQVTM and CDR2 ANQGSEA. CDR3 protein: CSVAGGTRSTEAFF. The CDR3 DNA reads TGCAGCGTTGCGGGGGGGACCCGTAGCACTGAAGCTTTCTTT.

The J gene is TRBJ1-1, the V gene TRBV6-6, with D unresolved. This CDR3 has 15 residues. V was trimmed by 10 bases and J by 1 base, leaving 19 bases between them. Germline CDR1 MNHNY, CDR2 SVGAGI (reference sequence). CDR3 sequence: CAIQGNSLRNTEAFF. CDR3 nucleotides: TGTGCCATCCAAGGAAACAGTCTCCGGAACACTGAAGCTTTCTTT.

The chain combines TRBV6-2 or TRBV6-3 with TRBJ2-1; possibly TRBD2 for D (5 bases). The V gene's germline CDR1 is MNHEY and CDR2 SVGEGT. CDR3 length equals 18 residues. The germline V and J ends were trimmed by 0 bases and 0 bases, with 15 bases remaining between them. The CDR3 is CASSYSKTGSLSYNEQFF. CDR3 nucleotides: TGTGCCAGCAGTTACTCGAAGACGGGGTCTCTCTCCTACAATGAGCAGTTCTTC.

The chain couples TRBV19 to TRBJ2-7; D remains ambiguous. Trimming removed 3 bases from V and 0 bases from J, with 12 bases in between. The CDR3 is 15 residues long. In germline, CDR1 is LNHDA, CDR2 SQIVND (reference sequence). CDR3 region: CASSIEESGSYEQYF. The CDR3 DNA reads TGTGCCAGTAGTATCGAGGAATCGGGCTCCTACGAGCAGTACTTC.

V usage is TRBV15 and J usage is TRBJ1-3; D is undetermined. The CDR3 extends over 16 amino acids. Trimming cost V 2 bases and J 0 bases, with 11 bases left between them. CDR1 and CDR2 from the germline V gene are LNHNV and YYDKDF (reference sequence). The CDR3 DNA reads TGTGCCACCAGCAGACAGGACTCAGGCTCTGGAAACACCATATATTTT. It yields the protein CATSRQDSGSGNTIYF.

The chain has TRBV24-1 and TRBJ2-3; D not resolved. There are 14 residues in the CDR3. CDR1 and CDR2 from the germline V gene are KGHDR and SFDVKD. Between the trimmed V and J ends, which lost 4 bases and 6 bases, there was a span of 13 bases. CDR3 sequence: CATSENPGWDTQYF. Written as DNA, the CDR3 is TGTGCCACCAGTGAGAACCCCGGCTGGGATACGCAGTATTTT.

The V call is TRBV29-1, the J call TRBJ2-5, with D perhaps matching TRBD2 (6 bases). CDR3 length: 15 residues. CDR1 and CDR2 (germline): SQVTM, ANQGSEA. The V gene lost 2 bases and the J gene lost 1 base, with 14 bases spanning the gap. The chain's CDR3 is CSVEYPRGPQETQYF. The CDR3 bases are TGCAGCGTTGAATACCCGCGGGGCCCCCAAGAGACCCAGTACTTC.

The chain carries TRBV27 and TRBJ2-7, with D possibly matching TRBD2 (6 bases). Trimming took off 2 bases at V and 3 bases at J, with 14 bases between the two ends. Germline-derived CDR1 and CDR2 are MNHEY and SMNVEV (reference sequence). This CDR3 comprises 15 residues. This chain's CDR3 is CASSLGTSRIYEQYF. CDR3 coding DNA: TGTGCCAGCAGTTTAGGTACTAGCAGAATCTACGAGCAGTACTTC.

The rearrangement links TRBV10-3 to TRBJ1-5; 7 bases agree with TRBD1. Per the germline V gene, CDR1 is ENHRY and CDR2 is SYGVKD. V shed 4 bases and J 2 bases; nucleotides not matched to a gene: 5. The CDR3 has 15 amino acids. CDR3 coding DNA: TGTGCCATCAGTGGCACAGGGGTGGGCAATCAGCCCCAGCATTTT. This gives the protein CAISGTGVGNQPQHF.

V is TRBV19 and J is TRBJ1-5; 7 bases are a match to TRBD1. CDR1 and CDR2 from the germline V gene are LNHDA and SQIVND (reference sequence). V shed 6 bases, J shed 2 bases, and the junction held 7 bases outside the gene matches. This CDR3 contains 15 residues. CDR3 in amino acids: CASSPTGVGNQPQHF. CDR3 in DNA: TGTGCCAGTAGCCCAACAGGGGTAGGCAATCAGCCCCAGCATTTT.

The rearrangement joins TRBV12-5 to TRBJ1-5, with TRBD1 as a possible D gene (5 bases). This CDR3 region has 14 residues. CDR1 is LGHNT and CDR2 is FRNRAP in the germline V gene. Trimming removed 3 bases from V and 6 bases from J, with 12 bases in between. CDR3 amino acids: CASGLVRDSQPQHF. The CDR3 coding sequence is TGTGCTAGTGGTTTAGTCAGGGATTCTCAGCCCCAGCATTTT.

The rearrangement links TRBV25-1 to TRBJ1-2; possible D gene TRBD1, 5 bases. The germline gives CDR1 MGHDK, CDR2 SYGVNS. Between the trimmed V and J ends, which lost 6 bases and 2 bases, there was a span of 10 bases. This CDR3 contains 13 residues. DNA for the CDR3: TGTGCCAGCAGCCTCAGGGTGAACTATGGCTACACCTTC. Residues: CASSLRVNYGYTF.

The chain links TRBV7-2 to TRBJ1-1; 9 nucleotides agree with TRBD1. V was pared by 5 bases and J by 6 bases, with 16 bases of the junction left unmatched. Germline V gives CDR1 SGHTA, CDR2 FQGNSA. The CDR3 runs 17 residues. CDR3 residues: CASSPRYPGQGLSEAFF. The CDR3 coding sequence is TGTGCCAGCAGCCCCCGGTATCCGGGACAGGGTTTGTCTGAAGCTTTCTTT.